This TCR beta chain comes out of a study of shared clonotypes between healthy human individuals. Study results and limitations: Some naive CD4 clonotypes, 4.5% to 5.5%, turned up in common across four donors. Tissue TCR repertoires likely differ from these blood-only repertoires.

CCR7-negative CD45RA+ TemRA cells were combined with CD45RO+ cells to form CD8 memory. V gave up 1 base and J gave up 4 bases, with 7 bases separating them. The length of the CDR3 is 14 residues. Germline CDR1 and CDR2: SNHLY and FYNNEI. On this clone itself: Its matching antigen is unknown.

Assay: immunoSEQ multiplex PCR; the TCRdb copy retains only in-frame clones and omits some. The sample records some 690,000 clones, around 90% being singletons. Source material: memory CD8+ T cells from PBMCs. The subset here: CD45RO+ cells pooled with CCR7-negative TemRA cells. The clonotype comes from a man aged 18 to 29 in good health. Some clones in this sample may be carry-over from other donors' samples. The rearrangement links TRBV2 to TRBJ2-2; no definite D call. The chain's CDR3 is CASSEVAFTGELFF. The CDR3 coding sequence is TGTGCCAGCAGTGAAGTAGCTTTCACCGGGGAGCTGTTTTTT.